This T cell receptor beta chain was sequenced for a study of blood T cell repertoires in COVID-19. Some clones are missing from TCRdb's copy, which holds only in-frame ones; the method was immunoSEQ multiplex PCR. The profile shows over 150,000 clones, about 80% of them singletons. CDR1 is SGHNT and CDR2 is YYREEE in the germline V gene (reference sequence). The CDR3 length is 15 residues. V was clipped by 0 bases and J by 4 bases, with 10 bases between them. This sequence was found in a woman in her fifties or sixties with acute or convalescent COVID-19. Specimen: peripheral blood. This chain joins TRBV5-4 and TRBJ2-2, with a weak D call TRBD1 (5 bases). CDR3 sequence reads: CASSLGGPVTGELFF. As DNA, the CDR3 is TGTGCCAGCAGCTTGGGGGGCCCCGTCACCGGGGAGCTGTTTTTT.